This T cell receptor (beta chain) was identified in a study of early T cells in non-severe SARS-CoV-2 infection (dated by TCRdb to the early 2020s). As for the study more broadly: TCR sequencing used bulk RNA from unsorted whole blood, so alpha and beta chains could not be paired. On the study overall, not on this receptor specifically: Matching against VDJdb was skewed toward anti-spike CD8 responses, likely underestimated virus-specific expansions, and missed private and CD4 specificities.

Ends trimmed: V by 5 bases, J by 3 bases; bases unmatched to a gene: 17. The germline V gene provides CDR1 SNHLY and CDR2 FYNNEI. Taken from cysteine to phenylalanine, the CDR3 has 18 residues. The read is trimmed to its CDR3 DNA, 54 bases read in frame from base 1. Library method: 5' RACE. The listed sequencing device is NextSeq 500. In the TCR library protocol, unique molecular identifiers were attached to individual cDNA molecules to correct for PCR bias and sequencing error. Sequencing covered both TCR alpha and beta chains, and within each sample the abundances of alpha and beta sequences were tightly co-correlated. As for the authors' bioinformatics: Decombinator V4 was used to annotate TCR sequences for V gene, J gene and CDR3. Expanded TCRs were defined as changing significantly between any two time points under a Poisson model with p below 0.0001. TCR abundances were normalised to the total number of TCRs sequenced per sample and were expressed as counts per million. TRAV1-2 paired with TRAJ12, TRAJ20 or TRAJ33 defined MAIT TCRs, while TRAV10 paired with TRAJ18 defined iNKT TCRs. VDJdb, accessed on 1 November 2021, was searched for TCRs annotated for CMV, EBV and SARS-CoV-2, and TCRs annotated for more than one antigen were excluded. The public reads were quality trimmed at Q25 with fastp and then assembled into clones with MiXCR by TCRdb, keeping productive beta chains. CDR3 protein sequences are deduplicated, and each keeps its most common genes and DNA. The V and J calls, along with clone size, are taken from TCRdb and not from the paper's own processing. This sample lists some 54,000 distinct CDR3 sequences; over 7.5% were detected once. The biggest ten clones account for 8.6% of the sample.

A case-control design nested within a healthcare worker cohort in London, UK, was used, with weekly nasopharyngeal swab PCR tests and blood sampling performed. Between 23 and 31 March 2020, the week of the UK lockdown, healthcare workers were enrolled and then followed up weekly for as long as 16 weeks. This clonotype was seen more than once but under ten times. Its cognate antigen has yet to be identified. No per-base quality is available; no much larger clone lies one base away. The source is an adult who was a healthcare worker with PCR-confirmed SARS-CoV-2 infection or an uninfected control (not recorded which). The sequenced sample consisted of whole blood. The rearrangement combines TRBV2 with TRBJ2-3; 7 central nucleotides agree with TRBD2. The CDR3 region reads CASSPDRWLAETTDTQYF. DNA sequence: TGTGCCAGCAGTCCAGACCGTTGGCTAGCGGAGACAACAGATACGCAGTATTTT.